This T cell receptor (beta chain) is from a study of molecular identifiers for immune sequencing clone quantification. Libraries for naive CD8 T cells, which were made from around 20,000 to 1,000,000 sorted cells, drew on 10%, 30% or 50% of the RNA. TCRdb analysed the PCR reads with MiXCR anew, one entry per CDR3 protein. Of more than 550,000 distinct CDR3 sequences in the sample, roughly 27% are singletons; the top ten hold 0.78%. In its sample, this clonotype was seen once. The antigen is undetermined. Germline and junction disagree at one end, which may indicate a read error. Study results and limitations: For highly expanded clones, sizes could be underestimated when identical TCR molecules share a barcode. Clones with over 20 RNA copies captured over 97% of effector molecules but under 1% of naive ones.

The germline CDR1 and CDR2 sequences are LGHDT and YNNKEL (reference sequence). The CDR3 spans 16 residues. The chain uses TRBV3-1 and TRBJ2-5, with 11 bases identical to TRBD1. This receptor was obtained from a human donor in good health. Some libraries in this study had Jurkat cell RNA spiked in. The sequenced material came from naive CD8+ T cells from blood, with Jurkat cell RNA spiked in. Indicated subset: FACS-sorted CD8+CD4-CCR7+CD45RA+ naive T cells. The CDR3 DNA is TGTGCCAGCAGCCAAACAGGACAGGGGGCTGGGAAGACCCAGCACTTC. Residues: CASSQTGQGAGKTQHF.